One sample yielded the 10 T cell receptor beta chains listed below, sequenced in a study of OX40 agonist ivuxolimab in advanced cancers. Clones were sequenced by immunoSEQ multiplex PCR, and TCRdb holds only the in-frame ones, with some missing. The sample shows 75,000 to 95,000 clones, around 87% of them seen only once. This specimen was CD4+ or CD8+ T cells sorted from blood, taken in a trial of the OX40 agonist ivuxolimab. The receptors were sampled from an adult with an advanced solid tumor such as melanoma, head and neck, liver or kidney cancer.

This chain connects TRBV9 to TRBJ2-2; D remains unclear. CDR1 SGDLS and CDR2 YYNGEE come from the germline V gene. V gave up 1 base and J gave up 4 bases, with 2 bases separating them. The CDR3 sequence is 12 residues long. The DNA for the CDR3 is TGTGCCAGCAGCGTAAGCACCGGGGAGCTGTTTTTT. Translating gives CASSVSTGELFF.

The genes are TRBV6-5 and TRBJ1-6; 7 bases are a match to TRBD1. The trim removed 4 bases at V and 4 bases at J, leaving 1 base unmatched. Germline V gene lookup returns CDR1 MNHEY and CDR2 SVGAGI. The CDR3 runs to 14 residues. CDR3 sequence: CASSWDRYNSPLHF. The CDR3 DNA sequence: TGTGCCAGCAGTTGGGACAGATATAATTCACCCCTCCACTTT.

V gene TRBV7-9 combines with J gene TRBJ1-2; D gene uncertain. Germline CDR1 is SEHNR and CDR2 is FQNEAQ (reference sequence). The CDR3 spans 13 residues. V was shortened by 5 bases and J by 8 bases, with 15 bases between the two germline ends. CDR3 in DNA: TGTGCCAGCAGCCTTGCGGCCAGTGGAGGCTACACCTTC. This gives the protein CASSLAASGGYTF.

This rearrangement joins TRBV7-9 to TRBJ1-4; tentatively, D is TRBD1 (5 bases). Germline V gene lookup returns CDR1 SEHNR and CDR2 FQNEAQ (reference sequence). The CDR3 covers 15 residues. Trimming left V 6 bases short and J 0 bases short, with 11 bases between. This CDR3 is CASSSGASTNEKLFF. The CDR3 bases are TGTGCCAGCAGTTCCGGGGCCTCAACTAATGAAAAACTGTTTTTT.

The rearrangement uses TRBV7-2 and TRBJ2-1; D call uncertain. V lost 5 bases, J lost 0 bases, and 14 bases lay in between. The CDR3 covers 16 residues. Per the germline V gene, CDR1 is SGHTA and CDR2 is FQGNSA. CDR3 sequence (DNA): TGTGCCAGCAGCCTTTTTACAAGTCTCTCCTACAATGAGCAGTTCTTC. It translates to CASSLFTSLSYNEQFF.

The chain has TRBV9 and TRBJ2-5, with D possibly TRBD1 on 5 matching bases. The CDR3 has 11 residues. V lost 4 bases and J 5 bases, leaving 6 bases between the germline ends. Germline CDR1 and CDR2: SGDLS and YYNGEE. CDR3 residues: CASSPGETQYF. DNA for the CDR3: TGTGCCAGCAGCCCAGGGGAGACCCAGTACTTC. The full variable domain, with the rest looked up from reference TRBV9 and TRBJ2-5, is DSGVTQTPKHLITATGQRVTLRCSPRSGDLSVYWYQQSLDQGLQFLIQYYNGEERAKGNILERFSAQQFPDLHSELNLSSLELGDSALYFCASSPGETQYFGPGTRLLVL.

The CDR3 reads CASSLRGKGYTF. CDR3 DNA: TGTGCCAGCAGTTTACGAGGGAAAGGCTACACCTTC. The V call is TRBV28, the J call TRBJ1-2; D gene ambiguous. The ends were cut back, 2 bases at V and 8 bases at J, with 9 bases in the middle. Looked up from germline, CDR1 is MDHEN and CDR2 is SYDVKM. The CDR3 covers 12 residues.

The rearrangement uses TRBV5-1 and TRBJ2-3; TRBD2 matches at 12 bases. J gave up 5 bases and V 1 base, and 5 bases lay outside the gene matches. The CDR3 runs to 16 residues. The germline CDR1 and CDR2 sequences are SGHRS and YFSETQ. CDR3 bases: TGCGCCAGCAGCTTGACTAGCGGGGGGATACTAGATACGCAGTATTTT. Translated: CASSLTSGGILDTQYF.

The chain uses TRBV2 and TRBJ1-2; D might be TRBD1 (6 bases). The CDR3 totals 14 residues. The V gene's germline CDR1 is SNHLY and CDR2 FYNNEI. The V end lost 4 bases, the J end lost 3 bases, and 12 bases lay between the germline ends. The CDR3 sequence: CASSAQGLDYGYTF. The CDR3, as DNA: TGTGCCAGCAGTGCACAGGGTCTAGACTATGGCTACACCTTC.

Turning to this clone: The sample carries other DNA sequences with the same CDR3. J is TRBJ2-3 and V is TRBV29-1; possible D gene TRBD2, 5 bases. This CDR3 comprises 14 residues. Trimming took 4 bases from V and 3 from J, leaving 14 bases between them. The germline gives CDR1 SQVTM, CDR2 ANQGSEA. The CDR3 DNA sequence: TGCAGCGTTGCCCCGGGGAGTACTACAGATACGCAGTATTTT. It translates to CSVAPGSTTDTQYF.